This T cell receptor (beta chain) was sequenced in a study of cytomegalovirus exposure and HLA in healthy donors. TCRdb keeps only in-frame clones here, not all; method: immunoSEQ multiplex PCR. The table has 100,000 to 120,000 clones, 88% seen once. Per germline, CDR1 SQVTM and CDR2 ANQGSEA. Trimming took 1 base from V and 2 from J, leaving 14 bases between them. The CDR3 contains 15 residues. This sequence originates from a woman aged 25 to 45 in good health and CMV-seropositive. The chain employs TRBV29-1 and TRBJ1-1; no definite D call. The specimen sequenced was PBMCs. This CDR3 is CSVEAPNSRNTEAFF. CDR3 coding DNA: TGCAGCGTTGAAGCCCCGAACTCACGAAACACTGAAGCTTTCTTT.